This T cell receptor (beta chain) is from a study of cytomegalovirus exposure and HLA in healthy donors. The PCR contained 60 Vbeta and 13 Jbeta primers. The method was immunoSEQ multiplex PCR; TCRdb's version includes in-frame clones alone and lacks a portion of them. Here the sample spans about 130,000 clones, around 79% being singletons. Study outcomes and limitations: In a later analysis, around 18,000 TCR beta sequences were associated with HLA alleles at 0.05 false discovery rate.

Notes on this clone: Its target is not known.

CDR1 LNHDA and CDR2 SQIVND come from the germline V gene (reference sequence). Trimming removed 5 bases from V and 2 bases from J, with 16 bases in between. The CDR3 is 15 residues long. The sequencing input was PBMCs. The V and J genes are TRBV19 and TRBJ2-7, with TRBD2 as a possible D gene (5 bases). This TCR was sampled from a man aged 35-49 years in good health and CMV-seropositive. In DNA, the CDR3 is TGTGCCAGTAGTCCGAACTTGGACGGGGCCTACGAGCAGTACTTC. Its protein is CASSPNLDGAYEQYF.